This TCR beta chain was observed in a study of T cell changes during pregnancy in multiple sclerosis. The length of the CDR3 is 15 residues. Germline values: CDR1 SGHRS, CDR2 YFSETQ. The V and J ends lost 5 bases and 1 base, in that order; junction bases with no gene match: 5. This clone appeared a single time. Method: immunoSEQ multiplex PCR; TCRdb's copy keeps in-frame clones and lacks some. The sample shows approximately 68,000 clones, 91% of them seen only once. The sequenced sample was peripheral blood, obtained in the third trimester of pregnancy. This receptor was identified in a female donor in good health, enrolled as a control in a pregnancy study. The rearrangement joins TRBV5-1 to TRBJ2-1, with 8 nucleotides matching TRBD2. The CDR3 sequence: CASRNSGTSYNEQFF. CDR3 in DNA: TGCGCCAGCAGGAATAGCGGGACGTCCTACAATGAGCAGTTCTTC.